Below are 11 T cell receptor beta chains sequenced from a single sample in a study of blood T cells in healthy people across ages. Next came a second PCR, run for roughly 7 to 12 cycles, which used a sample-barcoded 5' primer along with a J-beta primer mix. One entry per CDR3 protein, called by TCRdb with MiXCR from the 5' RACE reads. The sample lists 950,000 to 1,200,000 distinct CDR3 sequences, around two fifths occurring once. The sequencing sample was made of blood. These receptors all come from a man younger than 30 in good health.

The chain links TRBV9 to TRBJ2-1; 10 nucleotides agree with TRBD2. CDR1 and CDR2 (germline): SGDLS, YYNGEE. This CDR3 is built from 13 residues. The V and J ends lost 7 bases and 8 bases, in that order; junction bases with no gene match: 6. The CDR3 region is CASGLAGDHEQFF. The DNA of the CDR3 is TGTGCCAGCGGGCTAGCGGGGGACCATGAGCAGTTCTTC.

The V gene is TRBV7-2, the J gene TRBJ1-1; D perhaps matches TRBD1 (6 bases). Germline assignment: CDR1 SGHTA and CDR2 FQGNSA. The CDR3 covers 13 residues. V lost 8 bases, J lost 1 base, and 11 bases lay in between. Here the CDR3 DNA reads TGTGCCAGCGGATCAGGGGCGAACACTGAAGCTTTCTTT. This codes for CASGSGANTEAFF.

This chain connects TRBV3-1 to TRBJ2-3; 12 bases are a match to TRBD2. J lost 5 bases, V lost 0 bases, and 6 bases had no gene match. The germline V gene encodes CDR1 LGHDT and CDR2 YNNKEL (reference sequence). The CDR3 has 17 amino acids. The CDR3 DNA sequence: TGTGCCAGCAGCCAAGATTTGGCGACTAGCGGGGGAGATACGCAGTATTTT. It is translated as CASSQDLATSGGDTQYF.

The CDR3 bases are TGTGCCAGCAGTGACCCGAGAGGGCTCAGTGAAAAACTGTTTTTT. Translated, it gives CASSDPRGLSEKLFF. The chain uses TRBV25-1 and TRBJ1-4; no clear D gene. CDR1 is MGHDK, CDR2 SYGVNS, per germline. V lost 3 bases and J lost 7, with 15 bases in between. The CDR3 length is 15 residues.

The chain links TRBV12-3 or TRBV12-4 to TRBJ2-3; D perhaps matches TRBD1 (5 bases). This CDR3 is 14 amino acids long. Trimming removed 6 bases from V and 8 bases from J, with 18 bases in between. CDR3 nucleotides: TGTGCCAGCAGGCCGACAGCGACTCCAGCTACGCAGTATTTT. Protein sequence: CASRPTATPATQYF.

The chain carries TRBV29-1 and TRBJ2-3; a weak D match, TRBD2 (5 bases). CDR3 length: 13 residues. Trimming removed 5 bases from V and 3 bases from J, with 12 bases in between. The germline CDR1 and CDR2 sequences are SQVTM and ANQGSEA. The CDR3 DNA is TGCAGCGTTCAAGCGGTTGGGACAGATACGCAGTATTTT. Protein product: CSVQAVGTDTQYF.

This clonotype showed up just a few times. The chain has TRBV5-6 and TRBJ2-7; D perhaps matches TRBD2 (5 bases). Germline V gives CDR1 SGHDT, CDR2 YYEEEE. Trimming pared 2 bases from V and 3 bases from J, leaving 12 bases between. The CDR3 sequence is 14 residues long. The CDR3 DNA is TGTGCCAGCAGCTTCGGACGGGGAGACTACGAGCAGTACTTC. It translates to CASSFGRGDYEQYF.

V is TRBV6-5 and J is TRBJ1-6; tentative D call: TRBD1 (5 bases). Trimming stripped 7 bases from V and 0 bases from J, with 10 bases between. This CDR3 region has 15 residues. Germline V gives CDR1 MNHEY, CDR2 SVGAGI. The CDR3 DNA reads TGTGCCAGCACGGGGGGATTCTCCTATAATTCACCCCTCCACTTT. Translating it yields CASTGGFSYNSPLHF.

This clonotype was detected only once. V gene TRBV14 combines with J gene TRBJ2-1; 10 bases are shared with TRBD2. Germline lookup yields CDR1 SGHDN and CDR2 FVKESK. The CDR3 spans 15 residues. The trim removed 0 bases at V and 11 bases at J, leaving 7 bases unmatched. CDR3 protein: CASSQDGTSDDKQFF. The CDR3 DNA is TGTGCCAGCAGCCAAGATGGGACTAGCGACGATAAGCAGTTCTTC.

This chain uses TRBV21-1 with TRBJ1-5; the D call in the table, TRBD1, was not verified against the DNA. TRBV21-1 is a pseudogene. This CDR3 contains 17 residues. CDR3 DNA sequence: TGTGCCAGCAGCAAAGGGGGGGACAGGGCCCGCAATCAGCCCCAGCATTTT. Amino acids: CASSKGGDRARNQPQHF.

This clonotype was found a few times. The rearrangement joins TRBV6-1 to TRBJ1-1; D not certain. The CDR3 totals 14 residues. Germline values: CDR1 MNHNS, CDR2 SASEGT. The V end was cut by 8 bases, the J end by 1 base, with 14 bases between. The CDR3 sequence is CASGPPGGNTEAFF. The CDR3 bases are TGTGCCAGCGGGCCCCCCGGAGGGAACACTGAAGCTTTCTTT.